What follows describes a single T cell receptor beta chain. Its specificity is unknown. This CDR3 region has 15 residues. V was pared by 4 bases and J by 5 bases, with 17 bases between. Germline V gene lookup returns CDR1 MNHNS and CDR2 SASEGT. PCR employed 60 Vbeta and 13 Jbeta primers. Produced via immunoSEQ multiplex PCR; TCRdb's table is partial and in-frame only. The data contain roughly 300,000 clones, 86% of them seen just once; the ten biggest clones take up around 4%. These data originate in a study of cytomegalovirus exposure and HLA in healthy donors. The study's findings and limits: The study put 150 or so TCR beta chains on its list as cytomegalovirus-associated.

Material for sequencing was PBMCs. The chain carries TRBV6-1 and TRBJ1-1; D is undetermined. The sequence was collected from a man aged 35 to 55 in good health and CMV-seropositive. The CDR3 is CASSGGPREWTEAFF. The CDR3 nucleotides read TGTGCCAGCAGTGGAGGGCCTAGGGAATGGACTGAAGCTTTCTTT.